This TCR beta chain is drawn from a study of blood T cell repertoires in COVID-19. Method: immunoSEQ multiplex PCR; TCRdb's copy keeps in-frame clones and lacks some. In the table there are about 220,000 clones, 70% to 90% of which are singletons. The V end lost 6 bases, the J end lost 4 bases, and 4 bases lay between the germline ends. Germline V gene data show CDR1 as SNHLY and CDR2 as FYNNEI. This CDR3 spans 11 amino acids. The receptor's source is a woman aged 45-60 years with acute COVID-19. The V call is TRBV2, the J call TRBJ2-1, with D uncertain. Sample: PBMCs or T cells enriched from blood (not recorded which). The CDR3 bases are TGTGCCAGCAGGGCTTACAATGAGCAGTTCTTC. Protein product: CASRAYNEQFF.